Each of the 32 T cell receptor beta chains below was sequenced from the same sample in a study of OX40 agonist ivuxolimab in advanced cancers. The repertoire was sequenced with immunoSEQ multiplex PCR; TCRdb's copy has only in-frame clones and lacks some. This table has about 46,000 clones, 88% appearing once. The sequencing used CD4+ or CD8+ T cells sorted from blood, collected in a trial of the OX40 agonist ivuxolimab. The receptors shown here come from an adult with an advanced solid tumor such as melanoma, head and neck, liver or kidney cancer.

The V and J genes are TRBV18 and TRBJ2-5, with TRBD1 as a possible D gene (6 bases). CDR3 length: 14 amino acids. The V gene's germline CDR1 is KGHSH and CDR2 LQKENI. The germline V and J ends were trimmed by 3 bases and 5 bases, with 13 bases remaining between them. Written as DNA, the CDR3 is TGTGCCAGCTCACCCTTGGCTCAGGGGGAGACCCAGTACTTC. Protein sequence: CASSPLAQGETQYF.

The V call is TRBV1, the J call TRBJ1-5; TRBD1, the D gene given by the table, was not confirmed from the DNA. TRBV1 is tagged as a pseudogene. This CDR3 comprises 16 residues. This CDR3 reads CTSSHRHSDSNQPQHF. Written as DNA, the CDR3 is TGCACCAGCAGCCACAGACACTCGGATAGCAATCAGCCCCAGCATTTT.

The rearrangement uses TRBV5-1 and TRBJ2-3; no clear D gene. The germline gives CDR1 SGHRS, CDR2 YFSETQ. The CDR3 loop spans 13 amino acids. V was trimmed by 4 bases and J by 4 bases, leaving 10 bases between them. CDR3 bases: TGCGCCAGCAGCACCTTTACGTCAGATACGCAGTATTTT. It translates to CASSTFTSDTQYF.

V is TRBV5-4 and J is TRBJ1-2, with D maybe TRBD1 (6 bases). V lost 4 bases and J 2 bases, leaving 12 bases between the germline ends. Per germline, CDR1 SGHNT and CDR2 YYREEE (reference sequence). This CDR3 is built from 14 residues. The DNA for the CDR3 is TGTGCCAGCAGCGAGGGGGTTGCGAACTATGGCTACACCTTC. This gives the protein CASSEGVANYGYTF.

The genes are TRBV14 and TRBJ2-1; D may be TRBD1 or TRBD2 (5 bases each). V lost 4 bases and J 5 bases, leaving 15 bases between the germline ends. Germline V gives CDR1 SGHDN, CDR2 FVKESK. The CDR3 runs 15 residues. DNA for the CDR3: TGTGCCAGCAGCCCCCCCGGGACGATCAACAATGAGCAGTTCTTC. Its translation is CASSPPGTINNEQFF.

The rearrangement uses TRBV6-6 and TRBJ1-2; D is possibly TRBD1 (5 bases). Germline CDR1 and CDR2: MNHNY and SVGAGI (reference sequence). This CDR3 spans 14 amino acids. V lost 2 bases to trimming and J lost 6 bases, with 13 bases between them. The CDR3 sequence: CASSYRGPEDGYTF. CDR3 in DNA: TGTGCCAGCAGTTACCGGGGACCGGAGGATGGCTACACCTTC.

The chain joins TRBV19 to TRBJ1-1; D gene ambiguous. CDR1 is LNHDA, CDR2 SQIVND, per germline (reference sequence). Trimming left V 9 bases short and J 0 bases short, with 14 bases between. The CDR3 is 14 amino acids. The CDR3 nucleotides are TGTGCCAGCCATAGGGCCGGGATGAACACTGAAGCTTTCTTT. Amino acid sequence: CASHRAGMNTEAFF. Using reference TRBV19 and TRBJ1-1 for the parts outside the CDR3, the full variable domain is DGGITQSPKYLFRKEGQNVTLSCEQNLNHDAMYWYRQDPGQGLRLIYYSQIVNDFQKGDIAEGYSVSREKKESFPLTVTSAQKNPTAFYLCASHRAGMNTEAFFGQGTRLTVV.

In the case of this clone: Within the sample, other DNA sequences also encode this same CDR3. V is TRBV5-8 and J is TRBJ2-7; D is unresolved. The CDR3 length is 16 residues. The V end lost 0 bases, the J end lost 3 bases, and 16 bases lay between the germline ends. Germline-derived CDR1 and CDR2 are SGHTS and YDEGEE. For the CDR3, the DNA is TGTGCCAGCAGCTTGGTAGCTAGGGTGGCCGACTACGAGCAGTACTTC. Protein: CASSLVARVADYEQYF.

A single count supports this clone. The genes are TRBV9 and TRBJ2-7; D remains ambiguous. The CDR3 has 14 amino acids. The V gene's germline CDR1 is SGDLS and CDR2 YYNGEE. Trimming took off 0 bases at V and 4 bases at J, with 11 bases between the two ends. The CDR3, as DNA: TGTGCCAGCAGCGTAGGCCCCCACACTTACGAGCAGTACTTC. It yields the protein CASSVGPHTYEQYF.

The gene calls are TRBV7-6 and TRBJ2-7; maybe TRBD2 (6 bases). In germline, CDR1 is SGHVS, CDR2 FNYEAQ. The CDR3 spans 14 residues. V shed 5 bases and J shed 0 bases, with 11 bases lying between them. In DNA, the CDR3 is TGTGCCAGCAGCACGGCGGGAAGCTCCTACGAGCAGTACTTC. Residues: CASSTAGSSYEQYF. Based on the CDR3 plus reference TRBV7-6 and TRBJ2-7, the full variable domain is GAGVSQSPRYKVTKRGQDVALRCDPISGHVSLYWYRQALGQGPEFLTYFNYEAQQDKSGLPNDRFSAERPEGSISTLTIQRTEQRDSAMYRCASSTAGSSYEQYFGPGTRLTVT.

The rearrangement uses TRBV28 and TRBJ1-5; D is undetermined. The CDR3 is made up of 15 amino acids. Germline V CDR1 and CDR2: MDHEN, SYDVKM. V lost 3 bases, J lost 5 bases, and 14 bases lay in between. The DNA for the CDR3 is TGTGCCAGCAGTTTCGACGTAGATAGACATCAGCCCCAGCATTTT. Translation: CASSFDVDRHQPQHF.

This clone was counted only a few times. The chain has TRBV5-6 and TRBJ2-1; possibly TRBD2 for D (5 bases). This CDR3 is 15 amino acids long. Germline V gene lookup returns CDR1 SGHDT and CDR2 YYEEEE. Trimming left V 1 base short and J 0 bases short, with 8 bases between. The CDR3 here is CASSLIGSSYNEQFF. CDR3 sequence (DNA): TGTGCCAGCAGCTTGATTGGGAGCTCCTACAATGAGCAGTTCTTC.

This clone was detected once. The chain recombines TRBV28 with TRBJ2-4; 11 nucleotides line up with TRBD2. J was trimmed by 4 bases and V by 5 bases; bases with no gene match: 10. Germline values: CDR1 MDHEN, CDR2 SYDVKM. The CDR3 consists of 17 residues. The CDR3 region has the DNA TGTGCCAGCAGTATTCCGGGACTAGCGGACCTTAAAAACATTCAGTACTTC. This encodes CASSIPGLADLKNIQYF.

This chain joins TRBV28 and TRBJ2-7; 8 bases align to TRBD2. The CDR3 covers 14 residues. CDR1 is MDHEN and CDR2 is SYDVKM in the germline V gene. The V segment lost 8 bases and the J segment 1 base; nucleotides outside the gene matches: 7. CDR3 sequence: CASARGGESYEQYF. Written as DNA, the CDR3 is TGTGCCAGCGCCCGGGGGGGGGAATCCTACGAGCAGTACTTC.

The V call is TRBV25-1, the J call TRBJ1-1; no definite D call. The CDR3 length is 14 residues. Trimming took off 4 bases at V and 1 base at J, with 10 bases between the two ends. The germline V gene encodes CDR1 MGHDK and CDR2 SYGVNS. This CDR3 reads CASSGVGRNTEAFF. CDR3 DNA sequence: TGTGCCAGCAGTGGGGTGGGCAGGAACACTGAAGCTTTCTTT.

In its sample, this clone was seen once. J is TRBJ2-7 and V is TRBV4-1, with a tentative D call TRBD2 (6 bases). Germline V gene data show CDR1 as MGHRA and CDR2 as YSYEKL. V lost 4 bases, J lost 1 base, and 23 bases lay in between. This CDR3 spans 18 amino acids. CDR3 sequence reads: CASSPYGLAGFRSYEQYF. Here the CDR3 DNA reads TGCGCCAGCAGCCCGTACGGATTGGCGGGATTTCGTTCCTACGAGCAGTACTTC.

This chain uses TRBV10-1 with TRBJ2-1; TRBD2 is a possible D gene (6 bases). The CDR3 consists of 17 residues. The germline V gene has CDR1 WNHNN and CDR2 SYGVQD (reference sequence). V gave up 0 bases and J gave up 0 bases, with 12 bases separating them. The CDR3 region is CASSESWGLSSYNEQFF. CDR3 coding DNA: TGCGCCAGCAGTGAGTCCTGGGGACTTAGCTCCTACAATGAGCAGTTCTTC.

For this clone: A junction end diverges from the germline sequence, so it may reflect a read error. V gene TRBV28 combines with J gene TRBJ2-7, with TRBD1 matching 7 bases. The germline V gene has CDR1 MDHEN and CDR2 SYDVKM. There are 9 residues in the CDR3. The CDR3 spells CAPRDRPKF. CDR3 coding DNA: TGTGCCCCCCGGGACAGACCAAAATTC.

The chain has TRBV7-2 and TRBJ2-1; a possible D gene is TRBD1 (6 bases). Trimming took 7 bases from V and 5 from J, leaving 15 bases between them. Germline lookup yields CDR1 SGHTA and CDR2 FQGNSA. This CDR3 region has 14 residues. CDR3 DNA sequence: TGTGCCAGCACCAACCAAGGACAGAACAATGAGCAGTTCTTC. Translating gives CASTNQGQNNEQFF.

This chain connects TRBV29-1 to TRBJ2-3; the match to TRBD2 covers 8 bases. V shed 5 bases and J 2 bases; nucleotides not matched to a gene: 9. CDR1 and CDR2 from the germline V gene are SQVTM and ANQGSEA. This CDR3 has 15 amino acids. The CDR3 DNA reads TGCAGCGTTCATCCCGAGCGGGGGTCCACAGATACGCAGTATTTT. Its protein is CSVHPERGSTDTQYF.

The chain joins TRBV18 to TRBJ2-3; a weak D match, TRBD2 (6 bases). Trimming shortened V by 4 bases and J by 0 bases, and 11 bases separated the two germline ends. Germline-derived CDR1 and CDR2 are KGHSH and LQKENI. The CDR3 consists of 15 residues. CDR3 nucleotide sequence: TGTGCCAGCTCACTACTTGGAGGGAGCACAGATACGCAGTATTTT. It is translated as CASSLLGGSTDTQYF. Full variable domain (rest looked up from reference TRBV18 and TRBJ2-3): NAGVMQNPRHLVRRRGQEARLRCSPMKGHSHVYWYRQLPEEGLKFMVYLQKENIIDESGMPKERFSAEFPKEGPSILRIQQVVRGDSAAYFCASSLLGGSTDTQYFGPGTRLTVL.

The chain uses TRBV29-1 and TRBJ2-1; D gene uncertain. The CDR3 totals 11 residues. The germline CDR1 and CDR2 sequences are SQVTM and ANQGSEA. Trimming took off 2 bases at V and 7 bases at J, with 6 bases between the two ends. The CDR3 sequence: CSVELWNEQFF. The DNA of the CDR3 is TGCAGCGTTGAATTGTGGAATGAGCAGTTCTTC.

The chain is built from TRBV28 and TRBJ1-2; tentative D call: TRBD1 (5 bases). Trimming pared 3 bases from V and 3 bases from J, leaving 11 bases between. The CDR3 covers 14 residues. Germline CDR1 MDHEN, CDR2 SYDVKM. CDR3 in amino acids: CASSFRDQYYGYTF. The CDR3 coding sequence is TGTGCCAGCAGTTTTAGGGACCAATACTATGGCTACACCTTC.

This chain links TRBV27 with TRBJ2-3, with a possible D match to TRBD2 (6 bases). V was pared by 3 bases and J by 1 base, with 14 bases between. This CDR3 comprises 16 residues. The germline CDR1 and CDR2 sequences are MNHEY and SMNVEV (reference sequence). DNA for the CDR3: TGTGCCAGCAGTTTTGCAGGGAGGTCGGGCACAGATACGCAGTATTTT. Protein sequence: CASSFAGRSGTDTQYF.

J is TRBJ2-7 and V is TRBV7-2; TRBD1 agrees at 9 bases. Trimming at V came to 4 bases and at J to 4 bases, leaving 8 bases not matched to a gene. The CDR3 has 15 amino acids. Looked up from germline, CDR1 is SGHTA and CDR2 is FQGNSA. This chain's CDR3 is CASSSRTGVSYEQYF. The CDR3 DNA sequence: TGTGCCAGCAGCTCTAGGACAGGGGTGTCGTACGAGCAGTACTTC.

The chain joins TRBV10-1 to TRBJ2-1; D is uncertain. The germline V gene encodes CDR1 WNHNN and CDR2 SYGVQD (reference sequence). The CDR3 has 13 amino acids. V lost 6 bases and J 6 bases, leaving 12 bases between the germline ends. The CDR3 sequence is CASSPLGRNEQFF. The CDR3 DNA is TGCGCCAGCAGCCCCCTAGGACGCAATGAGCAGTTCTTC.

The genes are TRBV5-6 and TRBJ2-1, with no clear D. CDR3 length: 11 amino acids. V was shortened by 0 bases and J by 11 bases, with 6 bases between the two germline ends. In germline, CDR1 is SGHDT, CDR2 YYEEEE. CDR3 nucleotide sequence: TGTGCCAGCAGCTTGGCTAATAAGCAGTTCTTC. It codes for CASSLANKQFF.

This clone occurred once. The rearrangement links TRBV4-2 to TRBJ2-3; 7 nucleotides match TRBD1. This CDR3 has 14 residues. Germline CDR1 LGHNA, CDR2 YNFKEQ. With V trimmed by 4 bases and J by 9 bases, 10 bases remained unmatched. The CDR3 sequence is CASSPRGQPLTQYF. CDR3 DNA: TGTGCCAGCAGCCCAAGGGGACAGCCCCTGACGCAGTATTTT.

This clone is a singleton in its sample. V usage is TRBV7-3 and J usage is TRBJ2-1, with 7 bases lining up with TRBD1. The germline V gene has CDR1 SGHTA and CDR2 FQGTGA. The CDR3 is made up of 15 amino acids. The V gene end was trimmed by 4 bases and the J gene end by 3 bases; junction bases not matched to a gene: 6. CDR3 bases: TGTGCCAGCAGCTCGACAGGGTCTAACTACAATGAGCAGTTCTTC. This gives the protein CASSSTGSNYNEQFF.

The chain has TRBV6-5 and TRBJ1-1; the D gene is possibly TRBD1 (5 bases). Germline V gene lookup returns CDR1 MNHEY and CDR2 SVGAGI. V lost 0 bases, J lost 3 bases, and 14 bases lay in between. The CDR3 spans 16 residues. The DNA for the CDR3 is TGTGCCAGCAGTTACTCGTCGACAGCCCGAGACACTGAAGCTTTCTTT. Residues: CASSYSSTARDTEAFF.

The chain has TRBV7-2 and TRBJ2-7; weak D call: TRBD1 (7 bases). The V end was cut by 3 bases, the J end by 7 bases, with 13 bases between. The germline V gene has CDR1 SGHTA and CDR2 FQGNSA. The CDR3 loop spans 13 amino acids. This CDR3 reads CASSFRGAGEQYF. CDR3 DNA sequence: TGTGCCAGCAGCTTCAGGGGGGCGGGGGAGCAGTACTTC.

The CDR3 sequence is CATSRDRSGSEETQYF. The CDR3 nucleotides are TGTGCCACCAGCAGAGATCGGAGCGGGAGCGAGGAGACCCAGTACTTC. The rearrangement uses TRBV15 and TRBJ2-5, with TRBD2 identical over 8 bases. Per germline, CDR1 LNHNV and CDR2 YYDKDF (reference sequence). CDR3 length: 16 amino acids. Unmatched junction bases numbered 8, after V lost 0 bases and J lost 5 bases.